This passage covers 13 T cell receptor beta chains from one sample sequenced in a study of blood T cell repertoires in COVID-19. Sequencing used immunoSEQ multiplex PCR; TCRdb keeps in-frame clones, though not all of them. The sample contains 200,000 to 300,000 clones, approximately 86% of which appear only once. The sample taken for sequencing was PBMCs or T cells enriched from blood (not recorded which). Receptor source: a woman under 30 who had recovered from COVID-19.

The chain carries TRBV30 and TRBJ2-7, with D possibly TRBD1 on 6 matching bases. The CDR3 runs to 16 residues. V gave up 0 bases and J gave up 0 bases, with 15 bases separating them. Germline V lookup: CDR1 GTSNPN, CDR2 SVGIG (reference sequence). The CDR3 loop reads CAWSVSRTDISYEQYF. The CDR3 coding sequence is TGTGCCTGGAGTGTCAGCCGGACAGATATCTCCTACGAGCAGTACTTC.

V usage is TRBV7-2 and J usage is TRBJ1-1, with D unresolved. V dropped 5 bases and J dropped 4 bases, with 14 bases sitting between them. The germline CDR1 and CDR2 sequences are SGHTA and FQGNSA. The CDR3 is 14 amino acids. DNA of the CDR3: TGTGCCAGCAGCCGGGTAGCGGGCGGCACTGAAGCTTTCTTT. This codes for CASSRVAGGTEAFF.

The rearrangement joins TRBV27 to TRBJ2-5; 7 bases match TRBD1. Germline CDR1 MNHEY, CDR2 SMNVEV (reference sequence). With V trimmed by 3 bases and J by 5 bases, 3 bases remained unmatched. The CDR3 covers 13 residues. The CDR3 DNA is TGTGCCAGCAGTTTTTGGACAGGCGAGACCCAGTACTTC. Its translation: CASSFWTGETQYF.

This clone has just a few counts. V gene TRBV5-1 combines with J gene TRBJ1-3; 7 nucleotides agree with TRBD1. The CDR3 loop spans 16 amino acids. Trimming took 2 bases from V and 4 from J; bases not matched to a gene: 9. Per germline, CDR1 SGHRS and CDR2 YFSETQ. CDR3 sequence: CASSFSRRGLGNTIYF. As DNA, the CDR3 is TGCGCCAGCAGCTTCTCAAGGAGGGGGCTGGGAAACACCATATATTTT.

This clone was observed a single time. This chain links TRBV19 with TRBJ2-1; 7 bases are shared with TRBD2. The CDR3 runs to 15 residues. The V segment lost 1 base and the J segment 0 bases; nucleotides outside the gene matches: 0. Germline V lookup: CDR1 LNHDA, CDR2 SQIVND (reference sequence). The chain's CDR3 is CASSIAGGSYNEQFF. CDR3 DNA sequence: TGTGCCAGTAGTATAGCGGGGGGCTCCTACAATGAGCAGTTCTTC. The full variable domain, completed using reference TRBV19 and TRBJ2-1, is DGGITQSPKYLFRKEGQNVTLSCEQNLNHDAMYWYRQDPGQGLRLIYYSQIVNDFQKGDIAEGYSVSREKKESFPLTVTSAQKNPTAFYLCASSIAGGSYNEQFFGPGTRLTVL.

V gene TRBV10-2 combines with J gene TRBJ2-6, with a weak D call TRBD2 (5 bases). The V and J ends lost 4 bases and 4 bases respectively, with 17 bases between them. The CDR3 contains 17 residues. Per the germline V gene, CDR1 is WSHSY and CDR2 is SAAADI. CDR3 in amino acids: CASSGRSGNKGANVLTF. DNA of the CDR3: TGCGCCAGCAGTGGGCGATCCGGGAACAAGGGGGCCAACGTCCTGACTTTC.

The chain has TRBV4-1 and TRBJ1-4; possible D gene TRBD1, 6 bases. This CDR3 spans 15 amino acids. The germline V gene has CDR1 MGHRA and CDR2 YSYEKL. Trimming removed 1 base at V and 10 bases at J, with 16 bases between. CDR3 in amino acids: CASSQVGRGYGKLFF. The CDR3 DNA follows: TGCGCCAGCAGCCAAGTGGGCAGGGGTTATGGAAAACTGTTTTTT.

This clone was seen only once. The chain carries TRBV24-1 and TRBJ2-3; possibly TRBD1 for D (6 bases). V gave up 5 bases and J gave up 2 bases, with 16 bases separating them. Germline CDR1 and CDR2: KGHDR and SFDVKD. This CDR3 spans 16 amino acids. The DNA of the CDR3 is TGTGCCACCAGTGGAAGAACTCAGGGGATCACAGATACGCAGTATTTT. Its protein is CATSGRTQGITDTQYF.

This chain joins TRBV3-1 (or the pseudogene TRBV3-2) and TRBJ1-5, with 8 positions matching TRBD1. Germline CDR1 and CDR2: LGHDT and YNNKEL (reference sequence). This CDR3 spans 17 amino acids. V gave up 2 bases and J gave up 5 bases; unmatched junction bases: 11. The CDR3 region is CASSQTAAGGVDQPQHF. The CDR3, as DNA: TGTGCCAGCAGCCAAACCGCCGCAGGGGGCGTTGATCAGCCCCAGCATTTT.

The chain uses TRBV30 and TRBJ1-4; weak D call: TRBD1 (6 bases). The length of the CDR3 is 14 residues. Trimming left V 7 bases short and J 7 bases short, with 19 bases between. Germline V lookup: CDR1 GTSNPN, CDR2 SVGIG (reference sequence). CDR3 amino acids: CALHRVVNSEKLFF. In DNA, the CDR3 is TGTGCCTTGCACAGGGTGGTGAATAGTGAAAAACTGTTTTTT.

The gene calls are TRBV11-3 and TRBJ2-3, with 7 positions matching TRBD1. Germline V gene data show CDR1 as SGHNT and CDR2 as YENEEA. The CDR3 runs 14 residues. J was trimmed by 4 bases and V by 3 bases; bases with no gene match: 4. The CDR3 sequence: CASSFGTVSDTQYF. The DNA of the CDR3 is TGTGCCAGCAGCTTCGGGACAGTGTCAGATACGCAGTATTTT.

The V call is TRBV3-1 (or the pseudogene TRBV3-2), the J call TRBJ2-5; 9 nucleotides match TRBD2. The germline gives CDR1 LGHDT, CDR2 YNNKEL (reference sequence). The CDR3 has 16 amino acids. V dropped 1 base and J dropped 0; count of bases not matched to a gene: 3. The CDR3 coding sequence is TGTGCCAGCAGCCAAGGTCTAGCGGGGAACCAAGAGACCCAGTACTTC. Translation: CASSQGLAGNQETQYF.

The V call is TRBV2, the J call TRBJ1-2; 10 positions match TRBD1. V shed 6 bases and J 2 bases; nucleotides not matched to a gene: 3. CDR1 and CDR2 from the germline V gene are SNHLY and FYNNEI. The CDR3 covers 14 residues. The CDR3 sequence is CASRDRGMNYGYTF. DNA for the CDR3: TGTGCCAGCAGGGACAGGGGGATGAACTATGGCTACACCTTC.